This TCR beta chain was found in a study of blood T cell repertoires in COVID-19 (dated by TCRdb to 2018 to 2020). Background on the whole study: The collaborator samples originated in the United States, Italy and Spain and spanned the acute and convalescent phases of COVID-19. Deeply sampled blood TCRbeta repertoires from subjects exposed to, actively infected with, or recovered from COVID-19 were included in the dataset. The repertoires were released in a freely available public database intended as a resource for research on the immune response to SARS-CoV-2. Where HLA class I and class II types were available, the types were taken from metadata supplied by the sample provider, not from assay-based typing. The prospective study material was composed of cDNA or gDNA derived from T cells, B-cell-depleted T cells, or PBMCs. The samples were drawn from two sources: the first 160 participants of the ongoing ImmuneRACE study, and 1,000 to 1,500 subjects contributed by 6 global collaborators. Sample metadata almost always included a de-identified subject ID, COVID-19 status, age in years and sex. The investigation overall reported the following: The amount of clinical and demographic metadata varied by source and participant and was provided uncurated.

Compared with germline, V lacks 6 bases and J lacks 6 bases; bases without a gene match: 5. The germline V gene (reference sequence) gives CDR1 as GTSNPN and CDR2 as SVGIG. The CDR3 sequence holds 13 residues, the cysteine and phenylalanine included. Kept here is only the CDR3 DNA, which spans 39 bases and is read in frame from base 1. TCRbeta CDR3 regions were amplified from genomic DNA using the immunoSEQ Assay, a bias-controlled multiplex PCR. Per the original workflow: Within the assay, amplification of reference gene primers was used to estimate how many nucleated cells each sample contained. To quantify the absolute abundance of each unique TCRbeta CDR3 rearrangement, sequence reads were collapsed and filtered. Productive Simpson clonality was computed per sample as the square root of Simpson's diversity index over productive rearrangements. TCRdb obtained this table from immuneACCESS and retained in-frame rearrangements with V and J assigned. These tables miss some clones; where compared with another copy, unresolved V genes account for less than half of the shortfall, and the remainder is unexplained. The DNA was the basis for D and trimming; V, J and clone size are from that table. The sample records 150,000 to 250,000 clones, approximately 84% of which are singletons. The ten top clones hold 6.9% of the sample.

Each collaborating institution followed its own protocols to collect whole blood in K2EDTA tubes. For TCRbeta analysis, collaborator samples were shipped as frozen whole blood, as isolated PBMCs, or as DNA extracted from either sample type. About this clone: Its antigen is still unknown. No quality values exist for individual bases; no much larger clone is one base distant.

The receptor comes from a human donor with acute or convalescent COVID-19. The donor label of this sample is uncertain. The sequence joins TRBV30 to TRBJ2-3, and 11 junction bases match TRBD2. Material: peripheral blood. The CDR3 loop reads CACLAGGGDTQYF. The sequenced DNA is TGTGCCTGCCTAGCGGGAGGCGGGGATACGCAGTATTTT.